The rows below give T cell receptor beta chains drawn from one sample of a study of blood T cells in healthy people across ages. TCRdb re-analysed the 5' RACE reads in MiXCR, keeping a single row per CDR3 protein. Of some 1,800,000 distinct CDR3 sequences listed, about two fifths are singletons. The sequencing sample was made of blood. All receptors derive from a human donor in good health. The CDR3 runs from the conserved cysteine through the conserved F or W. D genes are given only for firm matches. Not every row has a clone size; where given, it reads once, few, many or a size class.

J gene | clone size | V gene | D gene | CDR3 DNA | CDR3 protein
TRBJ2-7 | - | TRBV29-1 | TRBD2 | TGCAGCGTTGAAGGTTACGGGGGGATTCCCCCGGCCAAACATTCCTACGAGCAGTACTTC | CSVEGYGGIPPAKHSYEQYF
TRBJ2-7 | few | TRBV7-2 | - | TGTGCCAGCAGCCCCAGAACAGGAGAGCTATCCTACGAGCAGTACTTC | CASSPRTGELSYEQYF
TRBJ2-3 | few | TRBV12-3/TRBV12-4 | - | TGTGCCAGCAGCCCCCAAGCACTGGTCACAGATACGCAGTATTTT | CASSPQALVTDTQYF
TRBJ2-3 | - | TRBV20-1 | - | TGCAGTGCTAGAGAAGGTTCCGTATACACAGATACGCAGTATTTT | CSAREGSVYTDTQYF
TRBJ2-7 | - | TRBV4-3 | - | TGCGCCAGCAGCCACGGAACAGGAAACGAGCAGTACTTC | CASSHGTGNEQYF
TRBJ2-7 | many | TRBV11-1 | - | TGTGCCAGCAGCGCGTTTTCTCTCGAGCAGTACTTC | CASSAFSLEQYF
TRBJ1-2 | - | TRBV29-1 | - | TGCAGCGTGCGGGACGGAGGGGTCTATGGCTACACCTTC | CSVRDGGVYGYTF
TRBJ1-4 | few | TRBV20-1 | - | TGCAGTGCTCTCCTTCCCGGGACGGACGATGAAAAACTGTTTTTT | CSALLPGTDDEKLFF
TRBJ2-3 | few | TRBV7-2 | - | TGTGCCAGCAGCTTACAACAACTACTAGGTTCCACAGATACGCAGTATTTT | CASSLQQLLGSTDTQYF
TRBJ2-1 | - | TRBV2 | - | TGTGCCAGCAAATATGAGGGCTACAATGAGCAGTTCTTC | CASKYEGYNEQFF
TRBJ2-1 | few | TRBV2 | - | TGTGCCAGCGTCCTCACTTGGGATGAGCAGTTCTTC | CASVLTWDEQFF
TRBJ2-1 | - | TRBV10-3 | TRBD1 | TGTGCCATCAGTGAGACAATCCAGGGGGTTCCATACAATGAGCAGTTCTTC | CAISETIQGVPYNEQFF
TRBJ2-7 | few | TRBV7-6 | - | TGTGCCAGCAGTTCGGGACTGACCGGCCACGAGCAGTACTTC | CASSSGLTGHEQYF
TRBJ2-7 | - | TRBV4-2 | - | TGTGCCAGCAGCCTCCAAGGGCAGTACGAGCAGTACTTC | CASSLQGQYEQYF
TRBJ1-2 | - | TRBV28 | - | TGTGCCAGCAGTGAAAACATCGTTGCTAACTATGGCTACACCTTC | CASSENIVANYGYTF
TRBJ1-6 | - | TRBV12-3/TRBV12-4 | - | TGTGCCAGCAGTTCCGTCCTGATAGGGACCGAGAATTCACCCCTCCACTTT | CASSSVLIGTENSPLHF
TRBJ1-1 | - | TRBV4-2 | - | TGTGCCAGCAGCCAATTAACAGGGTTAAAAACTGGAGCTTTCTTT | CASSQLTGLKTGAFF
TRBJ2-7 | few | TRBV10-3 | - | TGTGCCATTAGCCTGACAGGCGCCCGTTACGAGCAGTACTTC | CAISLTGARYEQYF
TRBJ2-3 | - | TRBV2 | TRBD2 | TGTGCCAGCAGTGAAGCAGCGGGGGATTTCCCGGGCACAGATACGCAGTATTTT | CASSEAAGDFPGTDTQYF
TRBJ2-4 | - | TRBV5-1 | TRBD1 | TGCGCCAGCAGCTTACAGGGGTCCAAAAACATTCAGTACTTC | CASSLQGSKNIQYF
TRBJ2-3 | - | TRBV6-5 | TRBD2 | TGTGCCAGCAGCTGGGGCGGGGGATATACAGATACGCAGTATTTT | CASSWGGGYTDTQYF
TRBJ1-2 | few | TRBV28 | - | TGTGCCAGCACCACCCCCGGCAGGGAGGGACTAGGCTACACCTTC | CASTTPGREGLGYTF